The next 18 T cell receptor beta chains were all read from a single sample in a study of OX40 agonist ivuxolimab in advanced cancers. Repertoires were generated with immunoSEQ multiplex PCR, while TCRdb's copy carries only in-frame clones and drops some. The sample shows about 88,000 clones, 85% to 90% of them seen only once. Specimen: CD4+ or CD8+ T cells sorted from blood, collected in a trial of the OX40 agonist ivuxolimab. The receptor set was obtained from an adult with an advanced solid tumor such as melanoma, head and neck, liver or kidney cancer.

The V gene is TRBV5-1, the J gene TRBJ2-5; possibly TRBD2 for D (6 bases). V lost 4 bases, J lost 2 bases, and 33 bases lay in between. Germline V CDR1 and CDR2: SGHRS, YFSETQ. The CDR3 is made up of 21 amino acids. In nucleotides, the CDR3 is TGCGCCAGCAGCCCCCTGTCCACCGGGGCATTCGGGGCGGGGCCGCAAGAGACCCAGTACTTC. It yields the protein CASSPLSTGAFGAGPQETQYF.

This rearrangement joins TRBV12-5 to TRBJ2-2, with 11 bases fitting TRBD1. Looked up from germline, CDR1 is LGHNT and CDR2 is FRNRAP. The CDR3 contains 17 residues. Losses at the gene ends were 9 bases for V and 0 bases for J; bases not matched to a gene: 9. DNA of the CDR3: TGTGCTAGACGGACAGGGGGCTACAAGGCGAACACCGGGGAGCTGTTTTTT. It translates to CARRTGGYKANTGELFF. The full variable domain, completed using reference TRBV12-5 and TRBJ2-2, is DARVTQTPRHKVTEMGQEVTMRCQPILGHNTVFWYRQTMMQGLELLAYFRNRAPLDDSGMPKDRFSAEMPDATLATLKIQPSEPRDSAVYFCARRTGGYKANTGELFFGEGSRLTVL.

The chain has TRBV9 and TRBJ2-2; D is perhaps TRBD1 or TRBD2 (5 bases each). CDR3 length: 14 residues. The germline V and J ends were trimmed by 4 bases and 4 bases, with 11 bases remaining between them. Germline V gene sequence: CDR1 SGDLS, CDR2 YYNGEE. The CDR3 loop reads CASSPLGTTGELFF. The DNA of the CDR3 is TGTGCCAGCAGCCCGCTAGGGACCACCGGGGAGCTGTTTTTT. Complete variable domain (other parts from reference TRBV9 and TRBJ2-2): DSGVTQTPKHLITATGQRVTLRCSPRSGDLSVYWYQQSLDQGLQFLIQYYNGEERAKGNILERFSAQQFPDLHSELNLSSLELGDSALYFCASSPLGTTGELFFGEGSRLTVL.

This clone was counted between two and nine times. The V call is TRBV7-6, the J call TRBJ2-7, with D maybe TRBD2 (5 bases). The germline gives CDR1 SGHVS, CDR2 FNYEAQ. This CDR3 spans 16 amino acids. V lost 0 bases and J lost 2, with 14 bases in between. The DNA for the CDR3 is TGTGCCAGCAGCTTAGCGGGAGTCAGGTCTCCCTACGAGCAGTACTTC. This gives the protein CASSLAGVRSPYEQYF.

The rearrangement joins TRBV5-1 to TRBJ1-1; D unresolved. The CDR3 has 15 amino acids. Germline V CDR1 and CDR2: SGHRS, YFSETQ. V was clipped by 0 bases and J by 2 bases, with 11 bases between them. CDR3 sequence: CASSLAPGPNTEAFF. The CDR3 DNA follows: TGCGCCAGCAGCTTGGCGCCGGGCCCCAACACTGAAGCTTTCTTT. Complete variable domain (other parts from reference TRBV5-1 and TRBJ1-1): KAGVTQTPRYLIKTRGQQVTLSCSPISGHRSVSWYQQTPGQGLQFLFEYFSETQRNKGNFPGRFSGRQFSNSRSEMNVSTLELGDSALYLCASSLAPGPNTEAFFGQGTRLTVV.

This chain uses TRBV19 with TRBJ1-5, with D possibly TRBD1 on 5 matching bases. V was pared by 8 bases and J by 0 bases, with 8 bases between. The CDR3 runs 13 residues. Per the germline V gene, CDR1 is LNHDA and CDR2 is SQIVND (reference sequence). This chain's CDR3 is CASGGYSNQPQHF. CDR3 DNA: TGTGCCAGTGGGGGGTATAGCAATCAGCCCCAGCATTTT.

The chain uses TRBV14 and TRBJ2-5, with no clear D. Germline V gene sequence: CDR1 SGHDN, CDR2 FVKESK. Trimming took 0 bases from V and 2 from J, leaving 4 bases between them. The CDR3 spans 13 residues. CDR3 DNA: TGTGCCAGCAGCCAAGATTGGCAAGAGACCCAGTACTTC. This encodes CASSQDWQETQYF.

This chain uses TRBV5-1 with TRBJ1-5; D remains ambiguous. V was clipped by 2 bases and J by 5 bases, with 14 bases between them. CDR3 length: 15 amino acids. The germline V gene encodes CDR1 SGHRS and CDR2 YFSETQ. CDR3 region: CASSFDSRRDQPQHF. DNA of the CDR3: TGCGCCAGCAGCTTTGATTCAAGGAGAGATCAGCCCCAGCATTTT.

The rearrangement joins TRBV25-1 to TRBJ2-2, with TRBD1 identical over 10 bases. The CDR3 runs to 14 residues. V lost 4 bases to trimming and J lost 6 bases; unmatched junction nucleotides: 2. CDR1 and CDR2 (germline): MGHDK, SYGVNS. For the CDR3, the DNA is TGTGCCAGCAGTGGAGGACAGGGGGCCGGGGAGCTGTTTTTT. It yields the protein CASSGGQGAGELFF.

V is TRBV28 and J is TRBJ2-6; no definite D call. The V end was cut by 4 bases, the J end by 1 base, with 8 bases between. CDR1 is MDHEN, CDR2 SYDVKM, per germline. This CDR3 is 15 amino acids long. This chain's CDR3 is CASSSARSGANVLTF. CDR3 nucleotides: TGTGCCAGCAGTTCCGCCCGGTCTGGGGCCAACGTCCTGACTTTC.

The chain combines TRBV28 with TRBJ1-6; 7 bases match TRBD1. Trimming removed 5 bases from V and 7 bases from J; junction bases left unmatched: 5. The CDR3 contains 14 residues. Germline loops: CDR1 MDHEN, CDR2 SYDVKM. The CDR3 DNA follows: TGTGCCAGCAGTCCAGGGACAGTAAATTCACCCCTCCACTTT. Amino acids: CASSPGTVNSPLHF.

The rearrangement uses TRBV5-1 and TRBJ1-5; 10 positions agree with TRBD1. The CDR3 loop spans 14 amino acids. Germline-derived CDR1 and CDR2 are SGHRS and YFSETQ. V gave up 3 bases and J gave up 5 bases; unmatched junction bases: 2. CDR3: CASSWGTGDQPQHF. Here the CDR3 DNA reads TGCGCCAGCAGCTGGGGGACAGGGGATCAGCCCCAGCATTTT.

This clone has only one observation. The chain couples TRBV29-1 to TRBJ2-3; D call uncertain. CDR1 and CDR2 (germline): SQVTM, ANQGSEA. The V gene lost 7 bases and the J gene lost 2 bases, with 13 bases spanning the gap. The CDR3 runs 13 residues. CDR3 nucleotide sequence: TGCAGCGCGCGTGAATGGGACACAGATACGCAGTATTTT. Translated: CSAREWDTDTQYF.

This clone was counted between two and nine times. One junction end disagrees with the germline gene, perhaps due to a read error. The chain couples TRBV11-2 to TRBJ2-7; D might be TRBD1 or TRBD2, each matching 5 bases. Germline V lookup: CDR1 SGHAT, CDR2 FQNNGV. The CDR3 has 12 amino acids. The CDR3 sequence: CASSSLLGELYF. CDR3 nucleotide sequence: TGTGCCAGCAGTTCCTTACTAGGGGAGCTGTACTTC.

The chain is built from TRBV18 and TRBJ1-6, with 9 nucleotides matching TRBD1. The CDR3 extends over 15 amino acids. The V gene end was trimmed by 3 bases and the J gene end by 7 bases; junction bases not matched to a gene: 4. Per germline, CDR1 KGHSH and CDR2 LQKENI. The CDR3, as DNA: TGTGCCAGCTCACCGACAGGGGGTTGGAATTCACCCCTCCACTTT. It specifies CASSPTGGWNSPLHF.

This clone turned up a few times. This chain connects TRBV7-9 to TRBJ1-1; D is undetermined. Germline assignment: CDR1 SEHNR and CDR2 FQNEAQ (reference sequence). Between the trimmed V and J ends, which lost 5 bases and 4 bases, there was a span of 14 bases. The CDR3 covers 14 residues. CDR3 nucleotide sequence: TGTGCCAGCAGCCCTCTAGCCCAGACCACTGAAGCTTTCTTT. It encodes CASSPLAQTTEAFF.

V gene TRBV6-8 combines with J gene TRBJ1-5, with unresolved D. Germline values: CDR1 MNHGY, CDR2 SAAAGT. Trimming pared 3 bases from V and 0 bases from J, leaving 12 bases between. The CDR3 spans 16 residues. CDR3: CASSYPPTTSNQPQHF. CDR3 DNA sequence: TGTGCCAGCAGTTATCCCCCCACGACTAGCAATCAGCCCCAGCATTTT.

The sample holds a few counts of this clone. This chain uses TRBV11-2 with TRBJ1-1; the D is unclear. The V gene lost 0 bases and the J gene lost 4 bases, with 9 bases spanning the gap. The V gene's germline CDR1 is SGHAT and CDR2 FQNNGV. This CDR3 comprises 14 residues. CDR3 sequence reads: CASSLDLRVTEAFF. The CDR3 DNA reads TGTGCCAGCAGCTTAGATTTGCGGGTCACTGAAGCTTTCTTT.